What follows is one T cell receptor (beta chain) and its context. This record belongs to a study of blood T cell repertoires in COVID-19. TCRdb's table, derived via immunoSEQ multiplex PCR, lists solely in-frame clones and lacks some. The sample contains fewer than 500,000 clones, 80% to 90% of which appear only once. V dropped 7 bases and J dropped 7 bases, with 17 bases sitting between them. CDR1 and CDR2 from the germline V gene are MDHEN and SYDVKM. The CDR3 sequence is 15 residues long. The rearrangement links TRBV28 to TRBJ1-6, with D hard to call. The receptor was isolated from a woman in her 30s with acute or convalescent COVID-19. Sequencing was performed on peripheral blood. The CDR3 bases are TGTGCCAGCACCACAGCGGACGCGCGAAATTCACCCCTCCACTTT. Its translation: CASTTADARNSPLHF.